Below are 26 T cell receptor beta chains sequenced from a single sample in a study of T cells after yellow fever vaccination. One entry per CDR3 protein results from TCRdb running MiXCR on the 5' RACE reads. The data show around 70,000 distinct CDR3 sequences, more than 5.5% seen once. Source: CD8+ T cells sorted from PBMCs, taken less than 6 days after the first yellow fever vaccination. The source is a man between 18 and 29 years old who received the YFV17D yellow fever vaccine.

On this clonotype itself: Relative to the germline gene, one junction end is altered; a read error may explain this. CDR3 loop: CAISPRGGYTF. The CDR3 DNA follows: TGTGCCATCTCACCGAGGGGTGGCTACACCTTC. J is TRBJ1-2 and V is TRBV18; tentatively, D is TRBD1 (5 bases). The germline gives CDR1 KGHSH, CDR2 LQKENI. This CDR3 is built from 11 residues.

There are many counts of this clonotype. The V call is TRBV7-2, the J call TRBJ2-3, with D possibly TRBD2 on 5 matching bases. V dropped 1 base and J dropped 2 bases, with 10 bases sitting between them. This CDR3 is 15 amino acids long. The V gene's germline CDR1 is SGHTA and CDR2 FQGNSA. The CDR3 nucleotides are TGTGCCAGCAGCTTAGTCGGGGAGATCACAGATACGCAGTATTTT. Amino acids: CASSLVGEITDTQYF.

This clonotype was recorded many times. The chain combines TRBV5-1 with TRBJ2-1, with D possibly matching TRBD2 (5 bases). Trimming left V 2 bases short and J 4 bases short, with 13 bases between. The CDR3 runs 15 residues. Germline-derived CDR1 and CDR2 are SGHRS and YFSETQ. CDR3 DNA sequence: TGCGCCAGCAGCTTTTACAATACGGGGTACAATGAGCAGTTCTTC. This sequence encodes CASSFYNTGYNEQFF.

V gene TRBV4-1 combines with J gene TRBJ2-3; TRBD1 agrees at 11 bases. Germline CDR1 is MGHRA and CDR2 is YSYEKL. V shed 6 bases and J 4 bases; nucleotides not matched to a gene: 3. There are 14 residues in the CDR3. The CDR3 region is CASRPDRGPDTQYF. In DNA, the CDR3 is TGCGCCAGCAGACCGGACAGGGGGCCAGATACGCAGTATTTT.

The chain joins TRBV4-2 to TRBJ1-5; 7 bases fit TRBD1. This CDR3 comprises 16 residues. Germline V lookup: CDR1 LGHNA, CDR2 YNFKEQ. The ends lost 0 bases at V and 2 bases at J; junction bases unmatched: 4. The chain's CDR3 is CASSQDEGAGNQPQHF. The CDR3 nucleotides read TGTGCCAGCAGCCAAGACGAGGGGGCGGGCAATCAGCCCCAGCATTTT.

The rearrangement joins TRBV29-1 to TRBJ2-2, with D tentatively TRBD1 or TRBD2 (6 bases each). Germline V gives CDR1 SQVTM, CDR2 ANQGSEA. This CDR3 spans 13 amino acids. V lost 6 bases and J 5 bases, leaving 13 bases between the germline ends. The CDR3 DNA is TGCAGCGTAAGGGGGGCGAGGACCGGGGAGCTGTTTTTT. Its protein product is CSVRGARTGELFF.

At least ten counts were recorded for this clonotype. This sequence joins TRBV12-3 or TRBV12-4 and TRBJ2-2; D call uncertain. V dropped 5 bases and J dropped 9 bases, with 7 bases sitting between them. This CDR3 spans 11 amino acids. CDR3: CASSLGRELFF. The CDR3 coding sequence is TGTGCCAGCAGTCTCGGAAGGGAGCTGTTTTTT.

This clonotype showed up just a few times. The genes are TRBV4-1 and TRBJ2-5; the match to TRBD2 covers 8 bases. Looked up from germline, CDR1 is MGHRA and CDR2 is YSYEKL. V shed 4 bases, J shed 4 bases, and the junction held 5 bases outside the gene matches. The CDR3 spans 14 residues. CDR3 protein: CASSPLAGGETQYF. CDR3 coding DNA: TGCGCCAGCAGCCCCCTGGCGGGGGGAGAGACCCAGTACTTC.

This clonotype was seen a few times. The J gene is TRBJ1-1, the V gene TRBV7-9; D is uncertain. There are 14 residues in the CDR3. Germline V gives CDR1 SEHNR, CDR2 FQNEAQ (reference sequence). Between the trimmed V and J ends, which lost 4 bases and 4 bases, there was a span of 13 bases. The DNA for the CDR3 is TGTGCCAGCAGCTCGGCAAAATTCCCCACTGAAGCTTTCTTT. Translated, it gives CASSSAKFPTEAFF.

The chain recombines TRBV9 with TRBJ1-2; 7 nucleotides align to TRBD1. With 0 bases clipped from V and 4 bases from J, the junction kept 15 bases outside the gene matches. This CDR3 is built from 18 residues. Germline lookup yields CDR1 SGDLS and CDR2 YYNGEE. CDR3: CASSVGNRGRRLGYGYTF. The CDR3 DNA follows: TGTGCCAGCAGCGTAGGGAACAGGGGACGTCGGCTTGGCTATGGCTACACCTTC.

The chain recombines TRBV28 with TRBJ2-2; D may match TRBD1 or TRBD2 (5 bases each). The V end was cut by 10 bases, the J end by 4 bases, with 22 bases between. The CDR3 extends over 16 amino acids. CDR1 MDHEN and CDR2 SYDVKM come from the germline V gene. The DNA for the CDR3 is TGTGCCATGTCTCACCCCGGGACCTCTGGCACCGGGGAGCTGTTTTTT. Residues: CAMSHPGTSGTGELFF.

CDR3 coding DNA: TGCGCCAGCAGCCAAGGACCGGGGAGTAGCAATCAGCCCCAGCATTTT. Protein product: CASSQGPGSSNQPQHF. This rearrangement joins TRBV4-3 to TRBJ1-5; D not certain. Germline V gene lookup returns CDR1 LGHNA and CDR2 YSLEER. This CDR3 has 16 residues. V was pared by 1 base and J by 0 bases, with 10 bases between.

This clonotype was detected many times. The genes are TRBV7-9 and TRBJ2-6, with unresolved D. CDR1 is SEHNR, CDR2 FQNEAQ, per germline (reference sequence). V gave up 2 bases and J gave up 2 bases, with 7 bases separating them. The CDR3 totals 15 residues. In nucleotides, the CDR3 is TGTGCCAGCAGCTTAACTTCCCCTGGGGCCAACGTCCTGACTTTC. Residues: CASSLTSPGANVLTF. Using reference TRBV7-9 and TRBJ2-6 for the parts outside the CDR3, the full variable domain is DTGVSQNPRHKITKRGQNVTFRCDPISEHNRLYWYRQTLGQGPEFLTYFQNEAQLEKSRLLSDRFSAERPKGSFSTLEIQRTEQGDSAMYLCASSLTSPGANVLTFGAGSRLTVL.

Worth noting for this clonotype: This may arise from a read error, as a much more abundant clone is one base away. The chain joins TRBV27 to TRBJ2-1, with D possibly matching TRBD2 (6 bases). Germline assignment: CDR1 MNHEY and CDR2 SMNVEV (reference sequence). This CDR3 has 12 amino acids. DNA of the CDR3: TGTGCCAGCAGTTTGCGGGGCAATGGGCAGTTCTTC. Translation: CASSLRGNGQFF.

This clonotype was counted at least ten times. The chain carries TRBV11-2 and TRBJ2-3; 12 nucleotides agree with TRBD2. Germline lookup yields CDR1 SGHAT and CDR2 FQNNGV. The CDR3 has 19 amino acids. Trimming took 5 bases from V and 2 from J; bases not matched to a gene: 14. Here the CDR3 reads CASSEEPPTSGGNTDTQYF. CDR3 nucleotides: TGTGCCAGCAGCGAAGAGCCCCCCACTAGCGGGGGGAACACAGATACGCAGTATTTT.

This clonotype was seen at least ten times. The V and J genes are TRBV9 and TRBJ2-3; 9 positions agree with TRBD1. The J segment lost 6 bases and the V segment lost 0 bases, leaving 8 bases of the junction unmatched. The CDR3 extends over 16 amino acids. Looked up from germline, CDR1 is SGDLS and CDR2 is YYNGEE. The CDR3: CASSVEETGGADTQYF. In nucleotides, the CDR3 is TGTGCCAGCAGCGTAGAGGAAACAGGGGGCGCGGATACGCAGTATTTT.

The chain joins TRBV4-1 to TRBJ2-1, with 13 bases that match TRBD2. Per germline, CDR1 MGHRA and CDR2 YSYEKL. The CDR3 loop spans 18 amino acids. The V segment lost 0 bases and the J segment 2 bases; nucleotides outside the gene matches: 4. CDR3 protein: CASSQDGTSGGAYNEQFF. Here the CDR3 DNA reads TGCGCCAGCAGCCAAGATGGTACTAGCGGGGGGGCCTACAATGAGCAGTTCTTC.

This chain joins TRBV27 and TRBJ2-1; 7 bases agree with TRBD2. The ends lost 6 bases at V and 4 bases at J; junction bases unmatched: 6. CDR3 size: 14 residues. Germline CDR1 is MNHEY and CDR2 is SMNVEV (reference sequence). The CDR3 DNA reads as TGTGCCAGCAGAAGCGGGGATTGGTACAATGAGCAGTTCTTC. Translation: CASRSGDWYNEQFF.

This clonotype was detected a few times. J is TRBJ2-1 and V is TRBV4-3, with D perhaps TRBD1 or TRBD2 (5 bases each). V was trimmed by 0 bases and J by 4 bases, leaving 13 bases between them. Germline V lookup: CDR1 LGHNA, CDR2 YSLEER. There are 16 residues in the CDR3. The CDR3, as DNA: TGCGCCAGCAGCCAAGATGAAGGGACGGCATACAATGAGCAGTTCTTC. Translated: CASSQDEGTAYNEQFF.

The chain carries TRBV6-1 and TRBJ2-1; D unclear. Germline loops: CDR1 MNHNS, CDR2 SASEGT. V shed 10 bases and J shed 1 base, with 11 bases lying between them. The CDR3 is made up of 13 amino acids. The CDR3 region is CATAGRSYNEQFF. For the CDR3, the DNA is TGTGCCACAGCCGGAAGGTCCTACAATGAGCAGTTCTTC.

This clonotype was seen repeatedly, ten times or more. The rearrangement joins TRBV6-1 to TRBJ2-3; tentatively, D is TRBD1 (5 bases). This CDR3 comprises 15 residues. Between the trimmed V and J ends, which lost 4 bases and 9 bases, there was a span of 20 bases. Germline CDR1 MNHNS, CDR2 SASEGT. CDR3 protein: CASSVDRAPGETQYF. The CDR3 DNA is TGTGCCAGCAGTGTTGACAGAGCCCCTGGGGAAACGCAGTATTTT.

This clonotype was detected many times. This chain links TRBV4-3 with TRBJ1-1, with unresolved D. Trimming removed 0 bases from V and 1 base from J, with 9 bases in between. Per germline, CDR1 LGHNA and CDR2 YSLEER. The CDR3 covers 15 residues. The CDR3 spells CASSQDTDPNTEAFF. CDR3 nucleotide sequence: TGCGCCAGCAGCCAAGATACAGACCCGAACACTGAAGCTTTCTTT.

This clonotype is judged large. The chain is built from TRBV12-3 or TRBV12-4 and TRBJ1-5; 11 bases align to TRBD1. V dropped 5 bases and J dropped 3; count of bases not matched to a gene: 6. There are 16 residues in the CDR3. CDR3 sequence: CASSQGQGVLNQPQHF. The CDR3 DNA sequence: TGTGCCAGCAGTCAGGGACAGGGGGTCCTCAATCAGCCCCAGCATTTT.

This sequence joins TRBV7-3 and TRBJ2-3, with 7 bases fitting TRBD1. V shed 5 bases and J 1 base; nucleotides not matched to a gene: 9. In germline, CDR1 is SGHTA, CDR2 FQGTGA. The CDR3 sequence is 16 residues long. CDR3 coding DNA: TGTGCCAGCAGCCAGTTACAGGGGTGGGGCACAGATACGCAGTATTTT. Protein sequence: CASSQLQGWGTDTQYF.

This clonotype was counted at least ten times. The chain links TRBV2 to TRBJ2-1; perhaps TRBD2 as D (5 bases). The CDR3 is 14 residues long. CDR1 and CDR2 from the germline V gene are SNHLY and FYNNEI. Trimming took off 10 bases at V and 3 bases at J, with 16 bases between the two ends. CDR3 nucleotide sequence: TGTGCCACCCTTCCCCGGACTGACTACAATGAGCAGTTCTTC. Translating gives CATLPRTDYNEQFF.

This clonotype was seen many times. The chain is built from TRBV7-6 and TRBJ2-5; D ambiguous. The CDR3 totals 19 residues. Per germline, CDR1 SGHVS and CDR2 FNYEAQ. V was clipped by 2 bases and J by 2 bases, with 24 bases between them. CDR3 protein: CASSLSNRFFAAQQETQYF. The CDR3 DNA reads as TGTGCCAGCAGCTTAAGCAACCGCTTTTTTGCGGCCCAACAAGAGACCCAGTACTTC.